The subject of this entry is one T cell receptor beta chain. Its cognate antigen is unknown. V lost 4 bases to trimming and J lost 5 bases; unmatched junction nucleotides: 10. This CDR3 is built from 17 residues. CDR1 and CDR2 from the germline V gene are SGHRS and YFSETQ. This sample is drawn from a study of T cell responses to AZD1222 COVID-19 vaccine. The data were produced by immunoSEQ multiplex PCR, yet TCRdb's version contains in-frame clones alone and is incomplete. The sample includes over 100,000 clones, roughly 86% of them seen just once. Study-level results: Mapped onto spike, vaccine-associated CD4 TCRs spanned it and were dominant at 160-218 and 743-854. A mostly white British donor set with more females was recruited, and clonal diversity was possibly underestimated. Close to half of spike-specific TCRs reportedly recognize unmutated variant regions. After the peak T cell response, and only then, were repertoires sampled.

This TCR was recovered from an adult in good health. The rearrangement uses TRBV5-1 and TRBJ1-6; 9 bases match TRBD1. Sequencing used peripheral blood, obtained on day 0 of MenACWY control vaccination. In nucleotides, the CDR3 is TGCGCCAGCAGCCCCCTGGGGACAGGGTTGGATAATTCACCCCTCCACTTT. Translating it yields CASSPLGTGLDNSPLHF.